This TCR beta chain was retrieved from a study of T cells after yellow fever vaccination. Study outcomes and limitations: A small share of clonotypes appeared in both CD4 and CD8 compartments. One caveat is that FACS-sorted repertoires could contain abundant clonotypes contaminating from the bulk population. Clones from primary vaccination mostly reappeared after the booster (roughly 95% CD4, about 85% CD8).

The ends were cut back, 2 bases at V and 3 bases at J, with 9 bases in the middle. In germline, CDR1 is SGHRS, CDR2 YFSETQ. The CDR3 is 13 amino acids. This clonotype was counted at least ten times. No antigen is known for it. Template switching by 5'RACE produced TCR cDNA, adding a universal primer site and UMIs. TCRdb reprocessed the 5' RACE reads via MiXCR and lists one record per CDR3 protein. The sample shows approximately 610,000 distinct CDR3 sequences, roughly a sixth of them seen only once. The sequencing here drew on PBMCs, taken around 5 days after the first yellow fever vaccination. The chain combines TRBV5-1 with TRBJ2-7, with D hard to call. This receptor was identified in a man between 18 and 29 years old who received the YFV17D yellow fever vaccine. The CDR3 loop is CASSFSGNYEQYF. Here the CDR3 DNA reads TGCGCCAGCAGCTTCTCAGGAAACTACGAGCAGTACTTC.